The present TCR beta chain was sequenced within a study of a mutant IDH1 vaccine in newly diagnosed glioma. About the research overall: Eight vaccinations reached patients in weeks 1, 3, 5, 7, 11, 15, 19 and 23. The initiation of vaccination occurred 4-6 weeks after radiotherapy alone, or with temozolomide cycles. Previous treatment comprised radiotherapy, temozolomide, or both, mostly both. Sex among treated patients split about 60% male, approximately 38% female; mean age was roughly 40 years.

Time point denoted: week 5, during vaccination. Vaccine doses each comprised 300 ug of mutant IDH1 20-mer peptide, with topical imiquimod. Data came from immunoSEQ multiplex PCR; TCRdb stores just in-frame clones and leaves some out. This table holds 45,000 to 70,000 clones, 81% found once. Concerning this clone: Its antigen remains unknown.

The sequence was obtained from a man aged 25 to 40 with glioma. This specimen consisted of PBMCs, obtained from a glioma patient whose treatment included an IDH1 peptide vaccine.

The CDR3 bases are TGTGCCAGCAGCTCGGGACTTGGACGACAATACGAGCAGTACTTC. It specifies CASSSGLGRQYEQYF. The J gene is TRBJ2-7, the V gene TRBV5-4; maybe TRBD2 (6 bases). The germline gives CDR1 SGHNT, CDR2 YYREEE (reference sequence). This CDR3 contains 15 residues. V lost 3 bases and J 4 bases, leaving 17 bases between the germline ends.